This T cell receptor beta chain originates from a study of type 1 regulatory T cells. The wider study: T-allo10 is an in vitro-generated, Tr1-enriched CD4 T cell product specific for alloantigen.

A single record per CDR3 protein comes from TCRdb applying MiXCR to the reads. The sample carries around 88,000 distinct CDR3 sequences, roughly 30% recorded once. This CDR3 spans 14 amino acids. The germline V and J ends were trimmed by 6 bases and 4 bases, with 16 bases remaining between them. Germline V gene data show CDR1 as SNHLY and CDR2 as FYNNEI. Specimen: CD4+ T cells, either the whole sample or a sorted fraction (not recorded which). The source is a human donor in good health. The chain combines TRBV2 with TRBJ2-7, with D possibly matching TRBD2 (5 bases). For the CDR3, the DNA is TGTGCCAGCAGCCAGTCCGGGGTAGAATACGAGCAGTACTTC. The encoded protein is CASSQSGVEYEQYF.